The TCR beta chain described here comes from a study of T cell repertoires in cytomegalovirus infection (dated by TCRdb to 2018 to 2020). Some background on the complete study: Peptide stimulations targeted recently identified HLA-C-restricted CMV epitopes, whose presentation resists viral immunomodulation, together with well-studied HLA-B-restricted epitopes. The HLA type of each donor mattered for the analysis, because public TCR beta signatures pointed to carriage of CMV infection along with the matching HLA type.

A word on this clonotype: Its antigen is currently not known. The record has no base qualities; no much larger clone is one base away.

From a lookup of the germline V gene, CDR1 and CDR2 are SGHDT and YYEEEE. The CDR3 covers 16 residues, taking in both the cysteine and the phenylalanine. The read is trimmed to its CDR3 DNA, 48 bases read in frame from base 1. V trim: 4 bases; J trim: 1 base; unmatched bases: 10. Read against the paper, the sample's treatment or condition label means: in vitro stimulation with specific CMV peptide epitopes to enrich CMV-specific T cells. Sequencer: Illumina HiSeq 1500. TCRdb reprocessing: public reads trimmed at Q25 with fastp, clones called with MiXCR, in-frame beta chains kept. Rows matching on CDR3 protein sequence are summarized as one entry with the most common DNA and genes. This sample comprises about 340,000 distinct CDR3 sequences, just under 30% of them detected only once. Around 20% of the sample comes from the top ten. Study-level results and caveats: Carriers of CMV infection plus the relevant HLA type were discriminated by the cumulative frequency of public TCR beta family members in the study cohort and in an independent roughly 380-donor cohort. In the ex vivo response, HLA-C-restricted CMV-specific TCR beta clonotypes were dominant, and in two of eight donors the single most frequent clonotype came from this HLA-C-restricted group.

The sequence is built from TRBV5-6 and TRBJ1-2, with 7 middle bases fitting TRBD1. Here the sequenced sample was cultured PBMCs, taken from culture after CMV antigen stimulation. This clonotype originated in a human donor in good health (CMV status not recorded). Some clones in this sample may be carry-over from other donors' samples. The CDR3 loop reads CASSRPTGRINYGYTF. The bases read TGTGCCAGCAGCCGCCCGACAGGGCGAATTAACTATGGCTACACCTTC.